The rows below give T cell receptor beta chains drawn from one sample of a study of cytomegalovirus exposure and HLA in healthy donors. Data came from immunoSEQ multiplex PCR; TCRdb stores just in-frame clones and leaves some out. The table includes fewer than 120,000 clones, about 86% detected once. Material: PBMCs. The receptor set was obtained from a man in his forties in good health and CMV-seronegative. Both conserved end residues are part of each CDR3. D genes are given only for firm matches. Size is stated for part of the rows, as once, few or many counts, or as a class when the clone is expanded.

j_call d_call v_call clone_size cdr3_aa cdr3_nt
TRBJ1-1 - TRBV10-3 - CAISAGQSGNTEAFF TGTGCCATCAGCGCCGGACAGTCTGGGAACACTGAAGCTTTCTTT
TRBJ1-6 TRBD1 TRBV27 - CASRSEGTGYNSPLHF TGTGCCAGCAGGTCGGAAGGGACAGGTTATAATTCACCCCTCCACTTT
TRBJ2-7 - TRBV15 - CATSRDISYEQYF TGTGCCACCAGCAGGGACATCTCCTACGAGCAGTACTTC
TRBJ1-2 TRBD1 TRBV19 - CASSLQGFNYGYTF TGTGCCAGTAGTTTACAGGGGTTTAACTATGGCTACACCTTC
TRBJ2-7 TRBD1 TRBV29-1 - CSVATGGRNEQYF TGCAGCGTGGCTACAGGGGGCCGAAACGAGCAGTACTTC
TRBJ2-3 TRBD2 TRBV5-4 - CASSFMPGTRSTDTQYF TGTGCCAGCAGCTTTATGCCCGGGACTAGATCCACAGATACGCAGTATTTT
TRBJ1-2 - TRBV4-1 - CASSQPGQEVYGYTF TGCGCCAGCAGCCAACCGGGACAAGAGGTCTATGGCTACACCTTC
TRBJ1-1 TRBD1 TRBV5-5 - CASSSVQGLNTEAFF TGTGCCAGCAGCTCGGTACAGGGGCTGAACACTGAAGCTTTCTTT
TRBJ2-7 TRBD1 TRBV6-6 - CASSLLGQGGYEQYF TGTGCCAGCAGCTTATTGGGACAGGGGGGCTACGAGCAGTACTTC
TRBJ1-2 - TRBV5-6 - CASSSFAPLGGYTF TGTGCCAGCAGCTCTTTCGCCCCTCTCGGGGGCTACACCTTC
TRBJ1-4 - TRBV7-9 - CASSLGQGISTNEKLFF TGTGCCAGCAGCTTAGGGCAGGGGATCTCAACTAATGAAAAACTGTTTTTT
TRBJ2-1 TRBD2 TRBV7-2 - CASSLDGGGVVYEQFF TGTGCCAGCAGCTTAGACGGCGGGGGGGTAGTCTATGAGCAGTTCTTC
TRBJ1-2 TRBD1 TRBV6-5 - CASSRGQGWDGYTF TGTGCCAGCAGTCGGGGACAGGGGTGGGATGGCTACACCTTC
TRBJ2-1 - TRBV5-1 - CASSSMRAGNEQFF TGCGCCAGCAGCTCGATGAGGGCGGGGAATGAGCAGTTCTTC
TRBJ1-1 - TRBV5-6 few CASSRGGSFVNTEAFF TGTGCCAGCAGCCGAGGAGGCAGTTTCGTGAACACTGAAGCTTTCTTT
TRBJ1-1 - TRBV10-3 - CAISPGRINTEAFF TGTGCCATCAGCCCCGGCAGGATCAACACTGAAGCTTTCTTT
TRBJ2-5 - TRBV7-8 few CASSLLGVETQYF TGTGCCAGCAGCTTGTTAGGGGTGGAGACCCAGTACTTC
TRBJ1-1 - TRBV6-5 medium-sized CASRGGGTEAFF TGTGCCAGCAGGGGCGGGGGGACTGAAGCTTTCTTT
TRBJ1-1 - TRBV9 once CASSVGLAGVTEAFF TGTGCCAGCAGCGTAGGATTGGCCGGGGTCACTGAAGCTTTCTTT
TRBJ1-4 - TRBV19 - CASSLQGEKLFF TGTGCCAGTAGTTTGCAGGGCGAAAAACTGTTTTTT
TRBJ1-1 - TRBV28 - CASSLWRASTEAFF TGTGCCAGCAGTTTATGGCGGGCAAGCACTGAAGCTTTCTTT
TRBJ2-2 - TRBV4-3 - CASSQVLGANGELFF TGCGCCAGCAGCCAAGTTCTGGGGGCTAACGGGGAGCTGTTTTTT
TRBJ2-3 TRBD2 TRBV7-8 - CASSQQRGASSTDTQYF TGTGCCAGCAGCCAGCAGCGGGGGGCCTCTAGCACAGATACGCAGTATTTT
TRBJ2-7 - TRBV6-5 - CASRRAGSGYEQYF TGTGCCAGCAGGCGTGCAGGCTCCGGCTACGAGCAGTACTTC
TRBJ1-6 TRBD1 TRBV15 - CATSRAQGGVGSPLHF TGTGCCACCAGCAGAGCACAGGGGGGGGTAGGCTCACCCCTCCACTTT
TRBJ2-2 - TRBV5-4 - CASTSEAGELFF TGTGCCAGCACCTCCGAGGCCGGGGAGCTGTTTTTT
TRBJ2-6 TRBD1 TRBV2 - CASIEGAGRANVLTF TGTGCCAGCATCGAGGGGGCAGGGAGGGCCAACGTCCTGACTTTC
TRBJ2-2 TRBD1 TRBV10-3 - CAISGRTGDTGELFF TGTGCCATCAGTGGCAGGACAGGTGACACCGGGGAGCTGTTTTTT
TRBJ1-1 TRBD1 TRBV10-3 - CAISLEQGADTEAFF TGTGCCATCAGCCTTGAACAGGGGGCAGACACTGAAGCTTTCTTT
TRBJ1-1 TRBD1 TRBV9 - CASSGSDRGPWNTEAFF TGTGCCAGCAGCGGGTCTGACAGGGGACCATGGAACACTGAAGCTTTCTTT
TRBJ1-1 - TRBV28 - CASSDRGLGTEAFF TGTGCCAGCAGCGATAGGGGTCTCGGGACTGAAGCTTTCTTT
TRBJ1-1 - TRBV6-1 few CASSDDGWRGNEAFF TGTGCCAGCAGTGATGATGGGTGGCGGGGGAACGAAGCTTTCTTT
TRBJ2-7 - TRBV6-5 - CASSQTPGVRYEQYF TGTGCCAGCAGTCAAACTCCCGGGGTGCGATACGAGCAGTACTTC
TRBJ1-4 TRBD1 TRBV2 - CASSELSGGNEKLFF TGTGCCAGCAGTGAACTGTCAGGGGGTAATGAAAAACTGTTTTTT
TRBJ1-3 - TRBV6-1 - CASSVHSGNTIYF TGTGCCAGCAGTGTCCACTCTGGAAACACCATATATTTT
TRBJ2-7 - TRBV27 - CASSDRYEQYF TGTGCCAGCAGTGACAGGTACGAGCAGTACTTC
TRBJ2-7 TRBD2 TRBV18 - CASSPSGGLEQYF TGTGCCAGCTCACCCAGCGGGGGGCTCGAGCAGTACTTC
TRBJ1-6 - TRBV5-4 - CASSLAVAGDSPLHF TGTGCCAGCAGCTTGGCCGTGGCAGGGGACTCACCCCTCCACTTT
TRBJ2-7 TRBD1 TRBV30 - CASSGTGDYEQYF TGTGCCTCATCCGGGACAGGAGATTACGAGCAGTACTTC
TRBJ1-1 TRBD1 TRBV30 - CAWSEGTGGAFF TGTGCCTGGAGTGAAGGGACAGGGGGGGCTTTCTTT
TRBJ1-1 TRBD1 TRBV29-1 - CSGRQGRDTEAFF TGCAGCGGTAGACAGGGGCGGGACACTGAAGCTTTCTTT
TRBJ1-4 - TRBV10-3 - CAISESRESNEKLFF TGTGCCATCAGTGAGTCGAGAGAATCTAATGAAAAACTGTTTTTT
TRBJ1-2 TRBD1 TRBV2 - CASSARDRAYYGYTF TGTGCCAGCAGTGCACGGGACAGGGCCTACTATGGCTACACCTTC
TRBJ1-1 - TRBV2 - CASSDLKHQGLAEAFF TGTGCCAGCAGTGATTTGAAGCATCAGGGTTTGGCTGAAGCTTTCTTT